The 7 T cell receptor beta chains listed next were all sequenced from one sample in a study of T cells in Graves' hyperthyroidism and ophthalmopathy. It was RNA transcripts that yielded the amplified TCR beta CDR3 regions. The primer set for the first-round RT-PCR of the TCR CDR3 was HTBI. One entry per CDR3 protein, called by TCRdb with MiXCR from the multiplex PCR reads. Of a few hundred thousand distinct CDR3 sequences in the sample, approximately 23% were seen once. The sample was blood. The receptors shown here come from a man younger than 45 with Graves' ophthalmopathy.

This clonotype has only a few counts. CDR3 nucleotide sequence: TGTGCCAGCAGCCAGGGTGGTGGCCCCGGCGAGCAGTACTTC. Translated: CASSQGGGPGEQYF. This sequence joins TRBV3-1 and TRBJ2-7, with D hard to call. Looked up from germline, CDR1 is LGHDT and CDR2 is YNNKEL (reference sequence). The CDR3 totals 14 residues. Between the trimmed V and J ends, which lost 3 bases and 6 bases, there was a span of 15 bases.

This clonotype was counted only a few times. This rearrangement joins TRBV7-9 to TRBJ1-2; 7 nucleotides match TRBD1. The CDR3 is 12 amino acids. The trim removed 3 bases at V and 7 bases at J, leaving 2 bases unmatched. CDR1 and CDR2 (germline): SEHNR, FQNEAQ (reference sequence). The CDR3 region is CASSFSGGGYTF. The CDR3 coding sequence is TGTGCCAGCAGCTTCTCAGGGGGTGGCTACACCTTC.

The chain employs TRBV5-4 and TRBJ2-1; D is undetermined. Germline V CDR1 and CDR2: SGHNT, YYREEE (reference sequence). Trimming shortened V by 4 bases and J by 4 bases, and 15 bases separated the two germline ends. The CDR3 runs to 15 residues. The CDR3 DNA sequence: TGTGCCAGCAGCCTTACGGCCCAAAGATACAATGAGCAGTTCTTC. Residues: CASSLTAQRYNEQFF. The variable domain in full, completed from reference TRBV5-4 and TRBJ2-1, reads ETGVTQSPTHLIKTRGQQVTLRCSSQSGHNTVSWYQQALGQGPQFIFQYYREEENGRGNFPPRFSGLQFPNYSSELNVNALELDDSALYLCASSLTAQRYNEQFFGPGTRLTVL.

This clonotype was picked up a small number of times. The chain is built from TRBV19 and TRBJ1-5; D not resolved. Trimming shortened V by 3 bases and J by 0 bases, and 12 bases separated the two germline ends. CDR1 LNHDA and CDR2 SQIVND come from the germline V gene (reference sequence). The CDR3 spans 16 residues. CDR3 coding DNA: TGTGCCAGTAGTATCTTCTCCAGATCTAGCAATCAGCCCCAGCATTTT. Amino acids: CASSIFSRSSNQPQHF.

This clonotype has just a few counts. The rearrangement joins TRBV28 to TRBJ2-7; no clear D. Germline CDR1 and CDR2: MDHEN and SYDVKM. V was shortened by 3 bases and J by 3 bases, with 9 bases between the two germline ends. The CDR3 runs to 13 residues. Written as DNA, the CDR3 is TGTGCCAGCAGTTTCCTCGGCTTCTACGAGCAGTACTTC. As protein: CASSFLGFYEQYF.

This CDR3 reads CASSTDRGANQPQHF. In DNA form, the CDR3 reads TGTGCCAGCAGCACGGACAGGGGCGCAAATCAGCCCCAGCATTTT. This chain connects TRBV5-6 to TRBJ1-5, with 9 nucleotides matching TRBD1. V lost 4 bases to trimming and J lost 4 bases; unmatched junction nucleotides: 6. Germline V gives CDR1 SGHDT, CDR2 YYEEEE. CDR3 length: 15 residues.

In its sample, this clonotype was seen a few times. This sequence joins TRBV6-1 and TRBJ2-3; 9 bases map to TRBD2. In germline, CDR1 is MNHNS, CDR2 SASEGT. V lost 1 base and J lost 3; bases outside the gene matches: 8. This CDR3 is 17 amino acids long. The CDR3 region is CASSEGAGGPVTDTQYF. CDR3 nucleotides: TGTGCCAGCAGTGAAGGTGCGGGAGGGCCTGTGACAGATACGCAGTATTTT.